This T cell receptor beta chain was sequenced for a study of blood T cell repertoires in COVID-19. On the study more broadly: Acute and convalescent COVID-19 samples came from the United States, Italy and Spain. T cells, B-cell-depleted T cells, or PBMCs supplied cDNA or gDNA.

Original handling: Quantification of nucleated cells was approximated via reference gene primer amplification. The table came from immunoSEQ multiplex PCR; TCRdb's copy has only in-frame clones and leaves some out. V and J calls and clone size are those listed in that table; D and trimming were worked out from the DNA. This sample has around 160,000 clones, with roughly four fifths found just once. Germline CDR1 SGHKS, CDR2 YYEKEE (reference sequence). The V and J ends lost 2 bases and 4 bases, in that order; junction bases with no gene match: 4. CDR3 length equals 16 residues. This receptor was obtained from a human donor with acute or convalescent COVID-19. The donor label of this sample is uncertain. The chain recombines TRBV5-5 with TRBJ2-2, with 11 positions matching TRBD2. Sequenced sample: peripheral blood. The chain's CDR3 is CASSFSGGVPTGELFF. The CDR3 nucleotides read TGTGCCAGCAGCTTTAGCGGGGGGGTCCCCACCGGGGAGCTGTTTTTT.